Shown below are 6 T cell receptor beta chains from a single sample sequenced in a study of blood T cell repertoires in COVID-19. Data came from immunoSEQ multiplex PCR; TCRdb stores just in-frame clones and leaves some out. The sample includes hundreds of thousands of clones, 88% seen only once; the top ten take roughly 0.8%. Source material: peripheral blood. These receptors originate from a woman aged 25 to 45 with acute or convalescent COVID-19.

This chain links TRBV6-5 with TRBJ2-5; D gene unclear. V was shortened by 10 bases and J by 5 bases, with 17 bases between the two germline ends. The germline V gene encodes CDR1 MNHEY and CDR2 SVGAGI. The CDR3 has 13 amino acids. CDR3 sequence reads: CATPSGVWETQYF. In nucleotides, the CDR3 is TGTGCCACCCCTTCGGGTGTTTGGGAGACCCAGTACTTC.

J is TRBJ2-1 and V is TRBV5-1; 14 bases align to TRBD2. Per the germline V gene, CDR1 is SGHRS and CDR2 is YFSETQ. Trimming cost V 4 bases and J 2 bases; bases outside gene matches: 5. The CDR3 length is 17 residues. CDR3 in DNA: TGCGCCAGCAGCACTGGGACTAGCGGGAGAACCTACAATGAGCAGTTCTTC. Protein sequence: CASSTGTSGRTYNEQFF.

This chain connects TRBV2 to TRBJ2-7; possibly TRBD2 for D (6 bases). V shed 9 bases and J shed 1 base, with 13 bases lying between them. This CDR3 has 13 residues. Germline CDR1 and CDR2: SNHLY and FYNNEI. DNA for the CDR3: TGTGCCAGTCGCCTCGGGACTTCCTACGAGCAGTACTTC. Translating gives CASRLGTSYEQYF.

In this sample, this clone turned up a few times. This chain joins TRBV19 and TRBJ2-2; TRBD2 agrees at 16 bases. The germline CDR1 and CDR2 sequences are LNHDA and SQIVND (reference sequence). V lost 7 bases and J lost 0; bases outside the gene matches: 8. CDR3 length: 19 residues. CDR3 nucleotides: TGTGCCAGTAACGCTGGGACTAGCGGGAGGGGCACGAACACCGGGGAGCTGTTTTTT. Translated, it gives CASNAGTSGRGTNTGELFF.

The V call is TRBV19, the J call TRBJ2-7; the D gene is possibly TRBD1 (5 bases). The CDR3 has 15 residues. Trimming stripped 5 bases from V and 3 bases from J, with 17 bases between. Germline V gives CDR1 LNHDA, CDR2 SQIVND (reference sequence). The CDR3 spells CASSPASLGDYEQYF. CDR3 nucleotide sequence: TGTGCCAGTAGTCCGGCATCCCTAGGGGACTACGAGCAGTACTTC.

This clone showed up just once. The CDR3 nucleotides read TGTGCCAGCAGCCCGGGACAGGGGAGTTATGGCTACACCTTC. Amino acid sequence: CASSPGQGSYGYTF. The chain uses TRBV2 and TRBJ1-2; the match to TRBD1 covers 10 bases. V gave up 6 bases and J gave up 5 bases; unmatched junction bases: 6. The germline CDR1 and CDR2 sequences are SNHLY and FYNNEI. This CDR3 contains 14 residues.